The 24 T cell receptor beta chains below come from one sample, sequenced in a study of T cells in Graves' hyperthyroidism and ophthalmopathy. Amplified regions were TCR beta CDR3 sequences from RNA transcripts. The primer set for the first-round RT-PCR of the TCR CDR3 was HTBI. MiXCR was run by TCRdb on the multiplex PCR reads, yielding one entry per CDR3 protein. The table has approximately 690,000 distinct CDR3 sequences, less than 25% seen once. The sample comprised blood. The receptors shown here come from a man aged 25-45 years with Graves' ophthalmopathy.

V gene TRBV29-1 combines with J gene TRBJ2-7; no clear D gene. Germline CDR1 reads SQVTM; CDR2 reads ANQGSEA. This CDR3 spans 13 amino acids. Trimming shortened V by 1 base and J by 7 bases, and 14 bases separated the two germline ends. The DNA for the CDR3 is TGCAGCGTTGAAGGGCCCACGTCTCGGGAGCAGTACTTC. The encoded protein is CSVEGPTSREQYF.

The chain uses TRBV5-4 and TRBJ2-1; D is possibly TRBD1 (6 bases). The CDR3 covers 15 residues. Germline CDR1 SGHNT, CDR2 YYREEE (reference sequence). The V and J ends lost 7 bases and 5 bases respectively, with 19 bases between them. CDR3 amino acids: CASSLGRQENNEQFF. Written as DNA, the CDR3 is TGTGCCAGCTCCCTGGGGCGACAGGAAAACAATGAGCAGTTCTTC.

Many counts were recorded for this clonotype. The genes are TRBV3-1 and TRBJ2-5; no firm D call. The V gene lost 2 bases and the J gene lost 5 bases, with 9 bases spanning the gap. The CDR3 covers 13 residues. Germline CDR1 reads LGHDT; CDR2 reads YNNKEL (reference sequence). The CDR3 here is CASSQLQSETQYF. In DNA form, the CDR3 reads TGTGCCAGCAGCCAATTGCAGTCGGAGACCCAGTACTTC.

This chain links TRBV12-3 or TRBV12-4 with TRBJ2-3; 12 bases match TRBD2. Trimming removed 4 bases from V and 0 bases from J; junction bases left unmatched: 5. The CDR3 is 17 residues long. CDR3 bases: TGTGCCAGCAGTTCTCTAGCGGGAGGGCTTAGCACAGATACGCAGTATTTT. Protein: CASSSLAGGLSTDTQYF.

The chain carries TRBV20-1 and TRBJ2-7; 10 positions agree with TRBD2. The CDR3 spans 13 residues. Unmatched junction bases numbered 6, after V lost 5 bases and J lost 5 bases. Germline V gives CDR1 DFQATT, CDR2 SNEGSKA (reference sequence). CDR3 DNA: TGCAGTGCTTTTAGCGGGAGGTCCGACGAGCAGTACTTC. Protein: CSAFSGRSDEQYF.

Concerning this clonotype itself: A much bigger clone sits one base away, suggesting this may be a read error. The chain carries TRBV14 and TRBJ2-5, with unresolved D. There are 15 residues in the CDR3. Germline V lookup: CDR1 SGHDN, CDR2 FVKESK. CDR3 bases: TGTGCCAGCAGCCAAGATGCTCGGGCTCCAGAGACCCGGTACTTC. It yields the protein CASSQDARAPETRYF. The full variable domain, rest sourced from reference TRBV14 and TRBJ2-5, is EAGVTQFPSHSVIEKGQTVTLRCDPISGHDNLYWYRRVMGKEIKFLLHFVKESKQDESGMPNNRFLAERTGGTYSTLKVQPAELEDSGVYFCASSQDARAPETRYFGPGTRLLVL.

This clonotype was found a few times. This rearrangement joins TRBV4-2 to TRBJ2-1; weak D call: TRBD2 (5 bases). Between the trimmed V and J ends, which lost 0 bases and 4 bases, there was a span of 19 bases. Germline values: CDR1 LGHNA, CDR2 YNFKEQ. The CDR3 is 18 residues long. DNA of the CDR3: TGTGCCAGCAGCCAAGATTCGTCGAGGGCAGCTTTTTACAATGAGCAGTTCTTC. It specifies CASSQDSSRAAFYNEQFF.

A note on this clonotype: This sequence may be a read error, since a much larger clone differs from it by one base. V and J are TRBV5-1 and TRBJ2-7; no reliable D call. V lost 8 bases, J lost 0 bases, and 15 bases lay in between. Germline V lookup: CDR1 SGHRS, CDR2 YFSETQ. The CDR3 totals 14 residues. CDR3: CARSKWPSSYEQYF. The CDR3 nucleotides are TGCGCCAGAAGCAAGTGGCCCAGCTCCTACGAGCAGTACTTC.

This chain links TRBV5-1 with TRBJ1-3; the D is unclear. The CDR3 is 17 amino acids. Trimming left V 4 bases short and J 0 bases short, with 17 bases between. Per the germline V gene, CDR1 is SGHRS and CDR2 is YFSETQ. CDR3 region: CASSATVKARSGNTIYF. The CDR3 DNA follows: TGCGCCAGCAGCGCGACCGTCAAGGCCCGCTCTGGAAACACCATATATTTT.

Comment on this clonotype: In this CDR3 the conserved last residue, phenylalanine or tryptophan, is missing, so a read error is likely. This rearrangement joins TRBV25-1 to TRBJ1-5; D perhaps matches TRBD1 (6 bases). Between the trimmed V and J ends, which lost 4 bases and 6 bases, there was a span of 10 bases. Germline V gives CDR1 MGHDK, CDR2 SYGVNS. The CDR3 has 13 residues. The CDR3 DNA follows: TGTGCCAGCAGTGGAGAGGGGGGTCAGCCCCAGCATCTT. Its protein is CASSGEGGQPQHL.

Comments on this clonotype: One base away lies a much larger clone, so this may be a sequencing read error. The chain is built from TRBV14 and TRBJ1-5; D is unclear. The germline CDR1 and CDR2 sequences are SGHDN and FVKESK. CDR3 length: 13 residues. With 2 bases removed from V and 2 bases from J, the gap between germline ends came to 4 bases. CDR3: CASSQKGNQPQHF. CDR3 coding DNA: TGTGCCAGCAGCCAAAAGGGCAATCAGCCCCAGCATTTT.

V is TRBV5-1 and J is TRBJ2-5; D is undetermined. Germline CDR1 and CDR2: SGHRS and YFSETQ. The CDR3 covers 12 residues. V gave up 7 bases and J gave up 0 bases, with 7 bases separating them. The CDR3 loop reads CASGPNQETQYF. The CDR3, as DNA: TGCGCCAGCGGTCCGAACCAAGAGACCCAGTACTTC.

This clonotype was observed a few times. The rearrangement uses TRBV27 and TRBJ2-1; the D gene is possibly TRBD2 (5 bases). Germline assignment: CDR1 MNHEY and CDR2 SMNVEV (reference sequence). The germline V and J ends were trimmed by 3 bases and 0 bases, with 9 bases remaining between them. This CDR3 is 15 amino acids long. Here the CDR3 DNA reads TGTGCCAGCAGTTTTGAGGGTAGCTCCTACAATGAGCAGTTCTTC. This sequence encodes CASSFEGSSYNEQFF.

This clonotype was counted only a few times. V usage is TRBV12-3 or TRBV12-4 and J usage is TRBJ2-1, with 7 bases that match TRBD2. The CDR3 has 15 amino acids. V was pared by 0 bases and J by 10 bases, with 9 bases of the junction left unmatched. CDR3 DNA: TGTGCCAGCAGTTTAGCTAGCGGGCCCGCTAGGGAGCAGTTCTTC. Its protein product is CASSLASGPAREQFF.

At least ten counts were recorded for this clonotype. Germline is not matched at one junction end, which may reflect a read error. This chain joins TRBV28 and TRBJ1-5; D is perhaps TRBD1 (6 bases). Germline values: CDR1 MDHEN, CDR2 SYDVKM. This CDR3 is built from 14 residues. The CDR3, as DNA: TGTGCCAGTGCCGGAGGGGGTAGCGATCAGCCCCAGCATTTT. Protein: CASAGGGSDQPQHF.

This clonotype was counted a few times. The DNA for the CDR3 is TGTGCCAGCATTCCCCTGGCAGGGGTTAACACCGGGGAGCTGTTTTTT. Protein product: CASIPLAGVNTGELFF. The chain recombines TRBV28 with TRBJ2-2, with TRBD1 as a possible D gene (6 bases). Germline-derived CDR1 and CDR2 are MDHEN and SYDVKM. The CDR3 sequence is 16 residues long. V was pared by 7 bases and J by 2 bases, with 17 bases between.

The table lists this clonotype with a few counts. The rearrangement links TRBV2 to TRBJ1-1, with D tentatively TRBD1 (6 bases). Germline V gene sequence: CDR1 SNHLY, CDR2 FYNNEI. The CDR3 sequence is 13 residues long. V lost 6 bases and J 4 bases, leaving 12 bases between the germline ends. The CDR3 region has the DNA TGTGCCAGCAGAGGGGGTACGGGCACTGAAGCTTTCTTT. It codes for CASRGGTGTEAFF.

CDR3 loop: CASSIIGHTDTQYF. The CDR3 DNA sequence: TGCGCCAGCAGCATTATTGGGCACACAGATACGCAGTATTTT. The V gene is TRBV5-1, the J gene TRBJ2-3; D not resolved. The germline gives CDR1 SGHRS, CDR2 YFSETQ. V was shortened by 4 bases and J by 2 bases, with 11 bases between the two germline ends. This CDR3 spans 14 amino acids.

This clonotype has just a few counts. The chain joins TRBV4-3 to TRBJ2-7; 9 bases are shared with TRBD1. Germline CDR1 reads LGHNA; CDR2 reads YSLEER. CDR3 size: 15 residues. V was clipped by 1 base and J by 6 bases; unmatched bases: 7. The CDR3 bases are TGCGCCAGCAGCCAAGTTGAGGGACAGGGCGCCGAGCAGTACTTC. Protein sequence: CASSQVEGQGAEQYF.

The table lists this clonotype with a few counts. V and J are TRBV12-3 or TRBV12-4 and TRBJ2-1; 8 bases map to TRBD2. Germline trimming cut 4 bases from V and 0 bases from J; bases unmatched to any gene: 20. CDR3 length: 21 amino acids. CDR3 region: CASSSPFQSGSGPYSYNEQFF. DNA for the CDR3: TGTGCCAGCAGTTCCCCGTTTCAAAGCGGGAGCGGACCTTACTCCTACAATGAGCAGTTCTTC.

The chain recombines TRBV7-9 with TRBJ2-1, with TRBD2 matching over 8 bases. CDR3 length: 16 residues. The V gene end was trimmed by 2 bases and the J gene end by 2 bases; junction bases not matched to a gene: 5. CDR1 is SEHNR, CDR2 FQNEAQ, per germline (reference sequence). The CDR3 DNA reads TGTGCCAGCAGCTTATCGCTAGCGGGCCCCTACAATGAGCAGTTCTTC. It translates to CASSLSLAGPYNEQFF. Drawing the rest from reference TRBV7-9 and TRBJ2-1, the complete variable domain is DTGVSQNPRHKITKRGQNVTFRCDPISEHNRLYWYRQTLGQGPEFLTYFQNEAQLEKSRLLSDRFSAERPKGSFSTLEIQRTEQGDSAMYLCASSLSLAGPYNEQFFGPGTRLTVL.

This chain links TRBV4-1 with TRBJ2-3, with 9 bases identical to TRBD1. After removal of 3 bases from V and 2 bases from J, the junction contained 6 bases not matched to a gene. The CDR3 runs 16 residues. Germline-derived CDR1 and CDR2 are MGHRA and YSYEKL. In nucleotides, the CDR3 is TGCGCCAGCAGCCAGCTACAGGGGGCTCCCACAGATACGCAGTATTTT. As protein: CASSQLQGAPTDTQYF.

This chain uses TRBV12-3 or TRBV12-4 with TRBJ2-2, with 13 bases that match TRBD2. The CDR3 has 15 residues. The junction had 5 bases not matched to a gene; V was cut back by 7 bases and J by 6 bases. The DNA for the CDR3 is TGTGCCAGCACCGGACTAGCGGGAGTGTCCGGGGAGCTGTTTTTT. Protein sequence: CASTGLAGVSGELFF.

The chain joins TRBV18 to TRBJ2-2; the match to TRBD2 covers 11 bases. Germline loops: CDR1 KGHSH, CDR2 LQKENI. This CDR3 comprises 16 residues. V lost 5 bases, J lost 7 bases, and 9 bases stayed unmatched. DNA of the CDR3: TGTGCCAGCTCAACCCCTAGCGGGAGGTCCCGCGGGGAGCTGTTTTTT. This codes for CASSTPSGRSRGELFF.